The 7 T cell receptor beta chains presented below share a single source sample, sequenced in a study of T cells in women clearing cervical HPV infection. Here immunoSEQ multiplex PCR was the method, and the copy in TCRdb shows in-frame clones only, minus some. The sample data list roughly 22,000 clones. Input material: blood buffy coat. These receptors all come from a woman aged 18 to 75 with a cervical HPV16 infection that either progressed to CIN3+ or cleared (not recorded which).

Notes on this clone: The DNA ends 3 residues before the CDR3 does, and the rest of the CDR3 is filled in from the germline J gene. This chain connects TRBV19 to TRBJ1-1, with 8 nucleotides matching TRBD1. Germline V gives CDR1 LNHDA, CDR2 SQIVND (reference sequence). V was clipped by 4 bases and J by 1 base; unmatched bases: 5. The CDR3 sequence is 15 residues long. CDR3 DNA (partial): TGTGCCAGTAGTAGCCAGGGGGCTTCGAACACTGAA. As protein: CASSSQGASNTE. The full CDR3 protein reads CASSSQGASNTEAFF.

On this clone: The CDR3 extends 3 residues past the end of the read, so its final part is completed from the germline J gene. This chain links TRBV5-4 with TRBJ1-1, with D perhaps matching TRBD1 (5 bases). V was shortened by 3 bases and J by 4 bases, with 16 bases between the two germline ends. The germline CDR1 and CDR2 sequences are SGHNT and YYREEE (reference sequence). The CDR3 has 15 amino acids. The CDR3 reads CASSYLVGGSTEAFF. The sequenced part of the CDR3 DNA is TGTGCCAGCAGCTACCTCGTGGGGGGGAGCACTGAA.

As for this clone: Read coverage stops 3 residues before the CDR3 terminus; the germline J gene supplies the remainder. The chain uses TRBV19 and TRBJ2-7; 11 bases align to TRBD2. Germline-derived CDR1 and CDR2 are LNHDA and SQIVND (reference sequence). Trimming took 6 bases from V and 4 from J; bases not matched to a gene: 5. This CDR3 has 14 amino acids. The sequenced CDR3 bases are TGTGCCAGTAGCGTGACTAGCGGGATTTACGAG. The encoded protein is CASSVTSGIYE. The whole CDR3 sequence is CASSVTSGIYEQYF.

A remark on this clone: The read ends 3 residues shy of where the CDR3 ends; the end is completed using the germline J gene. The chain uses TRBV5-4 and TRBJ2-2; possible D gene TRBD2, 5 bases. The CDR3 is 12 amino acids. Germline V gene sequence: CDR1 SGHNT, CDR2 YYREEE (reference sequence). The sequenced part of the CDR3 DNA is TGTGCCAGCAGCTTTTACGGGGAAAAG. It yields the protein CASSFYGEK. The full CDR3 sequence reads CASSFYGEKLFF.

Concerning this clone itself: The read ends 3 residues before the CDR3 terminus; that terminus is restored from the germline J gene. This chain connects TRBV2 to TRBJ1-2; D gene unclear. The CDR3 extends over 12 amino acids. Looked up from germline, CDR1 is SNHLY and CDR2 is FYNNEI. CDR3 residues: CASSEGSPVYTF. CDR3 bases read: TGTGCCAGCAGTGAGGGCAGCCCGGTC.

As regards this clone: The read gets to within 3 residues of the CDR3 end, and the germline J gene fills in the rest. This chain connects TRBV29-1 to TRBJ1-2; D call uncertain. This CDR3 contains 14 residues. Germline V CDR1 and CDR2: SQVTM, ANQGSEA. The CDR3 loop reads CSGGSGRAPDTYTF. CDR3 bases read: TGCAGCGGCGGTAGCGGGAGGGCTCCAGATACC.

Concerning this clone itself: Read sequence stops 3 residues before the CDR3 end, and the germline J gene provides the missing end. The chain is built from TRBV20-1 and TRBJ2-7; 9 nucleotides align to TRBD2. CDR1 and CDR2 (germline): DFQATT, SNEGSKA (reference sequence). The V segment lost 4 bases and the J segment 5 bases; nucleotides outside the gene matches: 9. The CDR3 runs to 14 residues. Incomplete CDR3 DNA: TGCAGTGCTAATCCAAACTTAGCGGGGGACGAG. This codes for CSANPNLAGDE. The CDR3 as a whole reads CSANPNLAGDEQYF.